This T cell receptor beta chain was sequenced for a study of HIV-infected patients and healthy controls. No cell fractionation was done, so the repertoire covers all unsorted peripheral blood T cells. This clonotype occurred many times. The CDR3 extends over 14 amino acids. V shed 1 base and J shed 4 bases, with 10 bases lying between them. Germline CDR1 SGHDN, CDR2 FVKESK. Alpha and beta constant-region primers primed reverse transcription of around 540 ng RNA. Using multiplexing indices, alpha and beta chain libraries were generated apart by chain-specific third strand synthesis. TCRdb itself ran the 5' RACE reads through MiXCR, one entry per CDR3 protein. Seen here are around 20,000 distinct CDR3 sequences, 9% to 10% observed once, and the top ten hold 6.5%.

This sequence joins TRBV14 and TRBJ1-1; D perhaps matches TRBD1 (6 bases). The sequencing sample was made of blood. The source is an adult in good health. This chain's CDR3 is CASSQGGGITEAFF. The CDR3 DNA follows: TGTGCCAGCAGCCAAGGAGGGGGGATCACTGAAGCTTTCTTT.